This T cell receptor beta chain was sequenced during a study of Graves' ophthalmopathy and Graves' hyperthyroidism. Study findings and constraints: Ophthalmopathy versus stable hyperthyroidism: 13-signature model gave 87.88% sensitivity, 65% to 82% specificity. Forecasting of ophthalmopathy progression by the model achieved around 68% sensitivity and less than 80% specificity.

Germline V gene lookup returns CDR1 DFQATT and CDR2 SNEGSKA (reference sequence). V lost 0 bases, J lost 1 base, and 6 bases lay in between. The CDR3 spans 13 residues. Hyperthyroidism patients were newly diagnosed, under 2 months' duration, aged 18 to 65. Enrollment excluded any patients with other autoimmune diseases, uncontrolled infections, pregnancy or lactation. Researchers took RNA transcripts and amplified TCR beta CDR3 regions from them. First-round RT-PCR relied on HTBI primers, and a second-round multiplex PCR came next. Each CDR3 protein gets one entry after TCRdb re-called the multiplex PCR reads with MiXCR. In the table there are 560,000 or so distinct CDR3 sequences, less than 40% of which are singletons. This clonotype was recorded at least ten times. Its antigen remains unknown.

The rearrangement links TRBV20-1 to TRBJ1-1; D is possibly TRBD1 (5 bases). This TCR came from an adult man with Graves' hyperthyroidism. Sequencing input: peripheral blood or thyroid tissue (not recorded which). The CDR3 is CSARDRENTEAFF. The CDR3 region has the DNA TGCAGTGCTAGAGACAGGGAGAACACTGAAGCTTTCTTT.